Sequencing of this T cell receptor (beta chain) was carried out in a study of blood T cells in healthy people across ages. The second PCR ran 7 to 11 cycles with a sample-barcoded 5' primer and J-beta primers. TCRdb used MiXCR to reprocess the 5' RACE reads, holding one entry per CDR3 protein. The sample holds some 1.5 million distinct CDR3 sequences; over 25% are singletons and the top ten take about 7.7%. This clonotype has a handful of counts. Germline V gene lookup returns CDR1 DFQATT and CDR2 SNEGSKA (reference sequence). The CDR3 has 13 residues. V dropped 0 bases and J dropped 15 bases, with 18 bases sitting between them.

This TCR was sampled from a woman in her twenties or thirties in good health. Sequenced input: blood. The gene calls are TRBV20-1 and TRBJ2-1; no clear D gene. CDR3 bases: TGCAGTGCTAGAGAACAGACGGAAGGCCCGGGGTTCTTC. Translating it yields CSAREQTEGPGFF.